Reported below is one TCR beta chain. The sample is drawn from a study of PD-1 blockade in classical Hodgkin lymphoma. Every patient had relapsed following autologous stem cell transplantation, and cohorts differed in brentuximab vedotin exposure. Produced via immunoSEQ multiplex PCR; TCRdb's table is partial and in-frame only. The data contain tens of thousands of clones, approximately 70% of them singletons. This CDR3 has 13 amino acids. The V and J ends lost 0 bases and 13 bases respectively, with 15 bases between them. Per the germline V gene, CDR1 is MNHEY and CDR2 is SVGAGI. The input for sequencing was peripheral blood mononuclear cells (PBMCs), taken before the second cycle of nivolumab. The J gene is TRBJ1-2, the V gene TRBV6-5; possibly TRBD1 for D (6 bases). The clonotype comes from a human donor with classical Hodgkin lymphoma. CDR3: CASSYSIQGPPTF. For the CDR3, the DNA is TGTGCCAGCAGTTACTCTATACAGGGCCCCCCCACCTTC.